One and the same sample provided the 20 T cell receptor beta chains below, sequenced in a study of Ad26.COV2.S vaccination and SARS-CoV-2 variants. Indicated treatment: around 19 received Ad26.COV2.S at low or high dose, single or two shots; several received placebo; per-sample allocation not given. Day 63 following the first vaccine or placebo injection was when the samples were taken. Generated by immunoSEQ multiplex PCR, the TCRdb table keeps only in-frame clones and is missing some. The sample records more than 300,000 clones, roughly 86% being singletons. The material sequenced was peripheral blood, taken in a trial of Ad26.COV2.S vaccine versus placebo. All receptors derive from a person aged 18-65 years who received the Ad26.COV2.S COVID-19 vaccine or a placebo.

The chain has TRBV6-1 and TRBJ2-3; D unresolved. The V end lost 6 bases, the J end lost 5 bases, and 9 bases lay between the germline ends. This CDR3 comprises 12 residues. From germline, CDR1 is MNHNS and CDR2 SASEGT. CDR3 amino acids: CASRGMGDTQYF. CDR3 nucleotides: TGTGCCAGCAGGGGAATGGGAGATACGCAGTATTTT.

This chain connects TRBV19 to TRBJ1-6; perhaps TRBD1 as D (6 bases). Trimming cost V 3 bases and J 10 bases, with 22 bases left between them. The germline V gene encodes CDR1 LNHDA and CDR2 SQIVND (reference sequence). CDR3 length: 17 residues. The CDR3 spells CASSIRTAAGGLSPLHF. The DNA of the CDR3 is TGTGCCAGTAGTATTCGTACGGCGGCCGGGGGCTTGTCACCCCTCCACTTT.

The DNA for the CDR3 is TGTGCCAGCAGCCCAGGGGGAGCCTCCAAGTGGACCCAGTACTTC. It codes for CASSPGGASKWTQYF. The chain uses TRBV7-9 and TRBJ2-5, with 7 nucleotides matching TRBD1. Unmatched junction bases numbered 13, after V lost 5 bases and J lost 7 bases. The CDR3 contains 15 residues. From germline, CDR1 is SEHNR and CDR2 FQNEAQ (reference sequence).

This clone showed up just a few times. V and J are TRBV6-5 and TRBJ1-1; D remains ambiguous. The V and J ends lost 6 bases and 0 bases respectively, with 8 bases between them. The CDR3 is 13 residues long. The germline CDR1 and CDR2 sequences are MNHEY and SVGAGI. The CDR3 coding sequence is TGTGCCAGCAGACGAGACATGAACACTGAAGCTTTCTTT. This encodes CASRRDMNTEAFF.

This rearrangement joins TRBV6-5 to TRBJ1-1; D gene unclear. There are 14 residues in the CDR3. Germline loops: CDR1 MNHEY, CDR2 SVGAGI. V dropped 2 bases and J dropped 0 bases, with 7 bases sitting between them. The CDR3 DNA reads TGTGCCAGCAGTTACGGGAGCCTGAACACTGAAGCTTTCTTT. This translates into CASSYGSLNTEAFF.

The chain uses TRBV2 and TRBJ2-1; 10 bases match TRBD1. After removal of 5 bases from V and 1 base from J, the junction contained 5 bases not matched to a gene. The CDR3 runs to 16 residues. Germline lookup yields CDR1 SNHLY and CDR2 FYNNEI. The CDR3 here is CASSSPGQGSYNEQFF. For the CDR3, the DNA is TGTGCCAGCAGTTCTCCGGGACAGGGGTCCTACAATGAGCAGTTCTTC.

This sequence joins TRBV24-1 and TRBJ1-2; D not resolved. This CDR3 region has 12 residues. The V and J ends lost 2 bases and 8 bases respectively, with 8 bases between them. Per the germline V gene, CDR1 is KGHDR and CDR2 is SFDVKD. The CDR3 spells CATSDSLGGYTF. CDR3 coding DNA: TGTGCCACCAGTGATTCATTGGGGGGCTACACCTTC.

The rearrangement uses TRBV20-1 and TRBJ1-4; D remains unclear. CDR3 length: 13 residues. Deletions cut 3 bases from V and 5 bases from J, with 10 bases between. Germline CDR1 is DFQATT and CDR2 is SNEGSKA (reference sequence). CDR3 protein: CSASREVNEKLFF. In nucleotides, the CDR3 is TGCAGTGCTAGTCGGGAGGTCAATGAAAAACTGTTTTTT.

On this clone: This CDR3 is also generated by other DNA sequences in the sample. The V gene is TRBV15, the J gene TRBJ1-5; D not resolved. Trimming took off 3 bases at V and 4 bases at J, with 4 bases between the two ends. CDR1 is LNHNV, CDR2 YYDKDF, per germline (reference sequence). The CDR3 totals 12 residues. The CDR3 DNA is TGTGCCACCAGCAGGGGGAATCAGCCCCAGCATTTT. Translation: CATSRGNQPQHF.

This clone was seen just once. The chain joins TRBV5-4 to TRBJ1-3, with D unclear. Germline V gene sequence: CDR1 SGHNT, CDR2 YYREEE (reference sequence). The CDR3 is 16 amino acids. V lost 3 bases and J lost 0, with 13 bases in between. CDR3 region: CASSSVYGSSGNTIYF. CDR3 in DNA: TGTGCCAGCAGCTCAGTTTACGGGAGCTCTGGAAACACCATATATTTT.

The chain couples TRBV11-2 to TRBJ1-6; D unresolved. There are 12 residues in the CDR3. Looked up from germline, CDR1 is SGHAT and CDR2 is FQNNGV. V shed 5 bases and J shed 10 bases, with 9 bases lying between them. DNA for the CDR3: TGTGCCAGCAGCGCGATCGGGTCACCCCTCCACTTT. It codes for CASSAIGSPLHF.

V and J are TRBV19 and TRBJ1-6, with a weak D call TRBD1 (6 bases). Germline assignment: CDR1 LNHDA and CDR2 SQIVND (reference sequence). Trimming shortened V by 2 bases and J by 0 bases, and 11 bases separated the two germline ends. The CDR3 extends over 17 amino acids. As DNA, the CDR3 is TGTGCCAGTAGTATAAGGCAGGGGAGCTCCTATAATTCACCCCTCCACTTT. Translated, it gives CASSIRQGSSYNSPLHF. Looking up the rest from reference TRBV19 and TRBJ1-6 gives the full variable domain: DGGITQSPKYLFRKEGQNVTLSCEQNLNHDAMYWYRQDPGQGLRLIYYSQIVNDFQKGDIAEGYSVSREKKESFPLTVTSAQKNPTAFYLCASSIRQGSSYNSPLHFGNGTRLTVT.

This chain links TRBV5-1 with TRBJ1-1; 9 nucleotides align to TRBD1. This CDR3 has 14 amino acids. Germline CDR1 reads SGHRS; CDR2 reads YFSETQ. V trimming: 4 bases; J trimming: 4 bases; junction bases outside the gene matches: 5. The CDR3 coding sequence is TGCGCCAGCAGCCCACAGGGGGCGGGCACTGAAGCTTTCTTT. This sequence encodes CASSPQGAGTEAFF.

This clone was counted between two and nine times. Other DNA sequences in the same sample also yield this CDR3. The V call is TRBV7-3, the J call TRBJ2-6; TRBD2 is a possible D gene (6 bases). From germline, CDR1 is SGHTA and CDR2 FQGTGA. Trimming cost V 1 base and J 2 bases, with 9 bases left between them. The CDR3 spans 16 residues. The CDR3 DNA follows: TGTGCCAGCAGCTTAAAGGGCGGGGCTGGGGCCAACGTCCTGACTTTC. It encodes CASSLKGGAGANVLTF.

V gene TRBV15 combines with J gene TRBJ2-3; 9 bases are shared with TRBD2. The CDR3 covers 17 residues. V lost 0 bases and J lost 1; bases outside the gene matches: 5. Per the germline V gene, CDR1 is LNHNV and CDR2 is YYDKDF (reference sequence). CDR3 residues: CATSRELKRGGTDTQYF. The CDR3 nucleotides are TGTGCCACCAGCAGAGAACTAAAGCGGGGGGGCACAGATACGCAGTATTTT.

The V and J genes are TRBV18 and TRBJ2-2; D unresolved. Germline lookup yields CDR1 KGHSH and CDR2 LQKENI. CDR3 length: 19 residues. V lost 4 bases to trimming and J lost 5 bases, with 26 bases between them. CDR3 coding DNA: TGTGCCAGCTCACTAAAAATACAAGGCCCCAGTTCTGGGACCGGGGAGCTGTTTTTT. Residues: CASSLKIQGPSSGTGELFF.

This clone has only one observation. The CDR3 bases are TGTGCCAGCAGCCAGGACAGGGGAGGAGGCTACACCTTC. It encodes CASSQDRGGGYTF. This chain links TRBV6-5 with TRBJ1-2, with 9 bases aligning to TRBD1. The CDR3 runs to 13 residues. Trimming removed 6 bases from V and 8 bases from J; junction bases left unmatched: 7. Germline V lookup: CDR1 MNHEY, CDR2 SVGAGI.

The chain combines TRBV6-6 with TRBJ2-1; D not resolved. Germline CDR1 and CDR2: MNHNY and SVGAGI (reference sequence). The CDR3 runs to 15 residues. Trimming took off 2 bases at V and 0 bases at J, with 8 bases between the two ends. The CDR3 DNA is TGTGCCAGCAGTTACCCGGACCACTCCTACAATGAGCAGTTCTTC. It is translated as CASSYPDHSYNEQFF.

The chain carries TRBV7-2 and TRBJ2-5; tentatively, D is TRBD2 (5 bases). Germline V gene sequence: CDR1 SGHTA, CDR2 FQGNSA. The CDR3 length is 15 residues. The V gene lost 1 base and the J gene lost 1 base, with 10 bases spanning the gap. CDR3 sequence reads: CASSLVTGIQETQYF. Here the CDR3 DNA reads TGTGCCAGCAGCTTAGTTACGGGGATCCAAGAGACCCAGTACTTC. Filled out from reference TRBV7-2 and TRBJ2-5, the complete variable domain reads GAGVSQSPSNKVTEKGKDVELRCDPISGHTALYWYRQSLGQGLEFLIYFQGNSAPDKSGLPSDRFSAERTGGSVSTLTIQRTQQEDSAVYLCASSLVTGIQETQYFGPGTRLLVL.

The chain carries TRBV7-9 and TRBJ2-2; D possibly corresponds to TRBD1 (8 bases). Germline V gene lookup returns CDR1 SEHNR and CDR2 FQNEAQ (reference sequence). The V and J ends lost 5 bases and 6 bases respectively, with 10 bases between them. The CDR3 runs 13 residues. The CDR3 spells CASSTGGAGELFF. The DNA for the CDR3 is TGTGCCAGCAGCACAGGGGGGGCCGGGGAGCTGTTTTTT.